This paragraph reports one TCR beta chain. Authors' data handling: Reference gene primer amplification gave estimated nucleated cell counts. TCRdb's table, derived via immunoSEQ multiplex PCR, lists solely in-frame clones and lacks some. The DNA was the basis for D and trimming; V, J and clone size are from that table. The sample has 370,000 or so clones, approximately 80% seen once. The record originates from a study of blood T cell repertoires in COVID-19. Overall study context: Samples taken during acute and convalescent COVID-19 were collected in the United States, Italy and Spain. T cells, B-cell-depleted T cells, or PBMCs supplied cDNA or gDNA.

Germline V gene sequence: CDR1 LGHNA, CDR2 YNFKEQ. The germline V and J ends were trimmed by 1 base and 0 bases, with 13 bases remaining between them. The CDR3 covers 16 residues. This clonotype was sampled from a human donor with acute or convalescent COVID-19. The donor label of this sample is uncertain. The sample consisted of peripheral blood. The chain employs TRBV4-2 and TRBJ2-7; weak D call: TRBD2 (7 bases). In nucleotides, the CDR3 is TGTGCCAGCAGCCAAGGAAGGGGGGAGGGCTCCTACGAGCAGTACTTC. Residues: CASSQGRGEGSYEQYF.